Below are 28 T cell receptor beta chains sequenced from a single sample in a study of T cells after yellow fever vaccination. TCRdb processed the 5' RACE reads anew with MiXCR; each CDR3 protein has one entry. The repertoire consists of around 500,000 distinct CDR3 sequences, with around a fifth occurring once and the leading ten covering about 17%. Sequenced here: PBMCs, sampled approximately 22 days after the first yellow fever vaccination. Receptors originate from a man between 18 and 29 years old who received the YFV17D yellow fever vaccine.

The chain joins TRBV6-2 or TRBV6-3 to TRBJ2-5; 8 positions match TRBD1. Trimming cost V 5 bases and J 2 bases; bases outside gene matches: 10. The CDR3 totals 16 residues. CDR1 MNHEY and CDR2 SVGEGT come from the germline V gene. CDR3 sequence reads: CASSPRQGRYQETQYF. The CDR3 DNA reads TGTGCCAGCAGTCCACGACAGGGGCGCTATCAAGAGACCCAGTACTTC.

This clonotype was seen a single time. This chain links TRBV10-3 with TRBJ2-7, with a tentative D call TRBD1 (5 bases). With 2 bases removed from V and 7 bases from J, the gap between germline ends came to 9 bases. Looked up from germline, CDR1 is ENHRY and CDR2 is SYGVKD. The CDR3 length is 12 residues. The CDR3, as DNA: TGTGCCATCAGTGAGGGGGCAGGAGAGCAGTACGTC. The encoded protein is CAISEGAGEQYV.

The chain recombines TRBV5-1 with TRBJ1-1; weak D call: TRBD1 (6 bases). Trimming cost V 4 bases and J 1 base, with 14 bases left between them. Germline CDR1 is SGHRS and CDR2 is YFSETQ. The CDR3 spans 15 residues. The CDR3 bases are TGCGCCAGCAGCCCGACCCGGACAGCGAACACTGAAGCTTTCTTT. It translates to CASSPTRTANTEAFF.

This clonotype was seen a handful of times. The chain joins TRBV5-1 to TRBJ2-2; D possibly corresponds to TRBD2 (6 bases). Germline values: CDR1 SGHRS, CDR2 YFSETQ. The CDR3 runs 14 residues. V lost 3 bases to trimming and J lost 0 bases, with 6 bases between them. CDR3: CASSWEANTGELFF. CDR3 coding DNA: TGCGCCAGCAGCTGGGAGGCGAACACCGGGGAGCTGTTTTTT.

This clonotype has a handful of counts. V gene TRBV19 combines with J gene TRBJ2-5; either TRBD1 or TRBD2 may supply D (5 bases each). V lost 3 bases, J lost 5 bases, and 16 bases lay in between. This CDR3 has 15 amino acids. Per germline, CDR1 LNHDA and CDR2 SQIVND (reference sequence). The CDR3 DNA reads as TGTGCCAGTAGTATTAGAGGGACCGCGGAGGAGACCCAGTACTTC. This gives the protein CASSIRGTAEETQYF.

The V and J genes are TRBV5-1 and TRBJ1-4; D unclear. Germline CDR1 reads SGHRS; CDR2 reads YFSETQ. Trimming took off 0 bases at V and 6 bases at J, with 12 bases between the two ends. The CDR3 is made up of 15 amino acids. Here the CDR3 DNA reads TGCGCCAGCAGCTTGGAAGGGATGGGTGATGAAAAACTGTTTTTT. Its translation is CASSLEGMGDEKLFF.

This clonotype was detected ten times or more. This chain uses TRBV6-1 with TRBJ2-6; D is perhaps TRBD1 (5 bases). The CDR3 is 15 residues long. Trimming left V 6 bases short and J 2 bases short, with 11 bases between. Germline V gene sequence: CDR1 MNHNS, CDR2 SASEGT. The CDR3 DNA is TGTGCCAGCAGCAGGGAAGGGGCTGGGGCCAACGTCCTGACTTTC. This codes for CASSREGAGANVLTF.

CDR3: CSAEGVYGYTF. The CDR3 DNA sequence: TGCAGCGCCGAGGGCGTCTATGGCTACACCTTC. V is TRBV29-1 and J is TRBJ1-2, with D uncertain. The CDR3 runs 11 residues. V was trimmed by 7 bases and J by 4 bases, leaving 10 bases between them. CDR1 is SQVTM and CDR2 is ANQGSEA in the germline V gene.

The chain links TRBV5-1 to TRBJ2-1; TRBD2 is a possible D gene (6 bases). The ends were cut back, 1 base at V and 6 bases at J, with 11 bases in the middle. Per germline, CDR1 SGHRS and CDR2 YFSETQ. CDR3 length: 14 amino acids. Here the CDR3 reads CASSLRRGGNEQFF. The CDR3, as DNA: TGCGCCAGCAGCTTGCGTCGGGGAGGCAATGAGCAGTTCTTC.

The genes are TRBV7-2 and TRBJ2-5; D not certain. The germline V and J ends were trimmed by 5 bases and 2 bases, with 12 bases remaining between them. CDR3 length: 14 amino acids. The germline V gene has CDR1 SGHTA and CDR2 FQGNSA. This CDR3 is CASSPRLNQETQYF. The DNA for the CDR3 is TGTGCCAGCAGCCCCCGACTGAATCAAGAGACCCAGTACTTC.

This sequence joins TRBV12-3 or TRBV12-4 and TRBJ2-3; D gene uncertain. The V end was cut by 3 bases, the J end by 3 bases, with 28 bases between. The CDR3 extends over 20 amino acids. The CDR3 sequence: CASSFAFDSLVGLSTDTQYF. CDR3 DNA sequence: TGTGCCAGCAGTTTTGCATTCGACTCGCTTGTGGGTCTATCAACAGATACGCAGTATTTT.

The table lists this clonotype with many counts. The genes are TRBV5-1 and TRBJ2-3, with unresolved D. Looked up from germline, CDR1 is SGHRS and CDR2 is YFSETQ. The CDR3 runs to 15 residues. Trimming left V 3 bases short and J 0 bases short, with 11 bases between. This CDR3 is CASSSRTDSTDTQYF. The CDR3 nucleotides read TGCGCCAGCAGCTCCCGGACGGATAGCACAGATACGCAGTATTTT.

The chain uses TRBV28 and TRBJ1-6, with no clear D. Germline loops: CDR1 MDHEN, CDR2 SYDVKM. The V and J ends lost 5 bases and 18 bases respectively, with 11 bases between them. CDR3 length: 10 residues. The DNA of the CDR3 is TGTGCCAGCAGTAGTACGTCGTACCACTTT. Protein product: CASSSTSYHF.

J is TRBJ2-7 and V is TRBV12-3 or TRBV12-4; 11 nucleotides match TRBD1. The CDR3 contains 15 residues. The ends lost 5 bases at V and 1 base at J; junction bases unmatched: 4. DNA for the CDR3: TGTGCCAGCAGTCGCCGGGACAGGGGGTCCTACGAGCAGTACTTC. Residues: CASSRRDRGSYEQYF.

This clonotype was counted only a few times. The chain recombines TRBV6-1 with TRBJ2-3, with 10 positions matching TRBD1. V trimming: 6 bases; J trimming: 5 bases; junction bases outside the gene matches: 8. Germline V lookup: CDR1 MNHNS, CDR2 SASEGT. This CDR3 is built from 15 residues. CDR3 nucleotides: TGTGCCAGCAGCCCCGGGACAGGGGTACAAGATACGCAGTATTTT. Translating it yields CASSPGTGVQDTQYF.

The chain is built from TRBV18 and TRBJ2-1, with 7 nucleotides matching TRBD2. Trimming took 5 bases from V and 6 from J; bases not matched to a gene: 13. Germline values: CDR1 KGHSH, CDR2 LQKENI. This CDR3 is 16 amino acids long. CDR3 sequence reads: CASSSRSGWEGNEQFF. The CDR3 nucleotides read TGTGCCAGCTCATCACGATCCGGATGGGAGGGCAATGAGCAGTTCTTC. Using reference TRBV18 and TRBJ2-1 for the parts outside the CDR3, the full variable domain is NAGVMQNPRHLVRRRGQEARLRCSPMKGHSHVYWYRQLPEEGLKFMVYLQKENIIDESGMPKERFSAEFPKEGPSILRIQQVVRGDSAAYFCASSSRSGWEGNEQFFGPGTRLTVL.

This clonotype has just a few counts. CDR3 nucleotides: TGTGCCAGCACACCGTACAATGAGCAGTTCTTC. It specifies CASTPYNEQFF. V gene TRBV2 combines with J gene TRBJ2-1, with D hard to call. V lost 7 bases to trimming and J lost 4 bases, with 5 bases between them. Germline loops: CDR1 SNHLY, CDR2 FYNNEI. The CDR3 sequence is 11 residues long.

V and J are TRBV11-2 and TRBJ2-5; 12 nucleotides align to TRBD2. Germline CDR1 SGHAT, CDR2 FQNNGV. The trim removed 7 bases at V and 5 bases at J, leaving 11 bases unmatched. The CDR3 length is 16 residues. CDR3 in amino acids: CASTLTSGGWGETQYF. The CDR3 DNA reads as TGTGCCAGCACCCTGACTAGCGGGGGCTGGGGGGAGACCCAGTACTTC.

This chain joins TRBV6-2 or TRBV6-3 and TRBJ2-2; D is undetermined. The CDR3 spans 15 residues. V lost 6 bases, J lost 0 bases, and 11 bases lay in between. CDR1 MNHEY and CDR2 SVGEGT come from the germline V gene. The DNA for the CDR3 is TGTGCCAGCAGCCAGGACGGACCGAACACCGGGGAGCTGTTTTTT. Its protein product is CASSQDGPNTGELFF.

The V and J genes are TRBV20-1 and TRBJ2-7, with a possible D match to TRBD2 (6 bases). Per the germline V gene, CDR1 is DFQATT and CDR2 is SNEGSKA (reference sequence). The V and J ends lost 6 bases and 7 bases respectively, with 19 bases between them. CDR3 length: 13 amino acids. The CDR3 bases are TGCAGTGCCCAGCGGGCTTCCCCGAGGGAGCAGTACTTC. It codes for CSAQRASPREQYF.

This clonotype was picked up a small number of times. The J gene is TRBJ1-1, the V gene TRBV12-3 or TRBV12-4; 8 nucleotides agree with TRBD1. With 2 bases clipped from V and 14 bases from J, the junction kept 16 bases outside the gene matches. CDR3 size: 15 residues. The CDR3 is CASSLLARTGRGYFF. Here the CDR3 DNA reads TGTGCCAGCAGTTTACTGGCGCGGACAGGGCGGGGGTACTTCTTT.

The chain has TRBV7-2 and TRBJ2-2; tentative D call: TRBD2 (5 bases). V gave up 5 bases and J gave up 0 bases, with 13 bases separating them. This CDR3 comprises 16 residues. CDR1 and CDR2 (germline): SGHTA, FQGNSA. The CDR3 DNA sequence: TGTGCCAGCAGCCCCCGGGCCGGGGCGAACACCGGGGAGCTGTTTTTT. Residues: CASSPRAGANTGELFF.

The table lists this clonotype with a few counts. The gene calls are TRBV5-6 and TRBJ1-2, with a weak D call TRBD1 (6 bases). Germline V gives CDR1 SGHDT, CDR2 YYEEEE. V was cut by 4 bases and J by 4 bases, with 14 bases left in between. This CDR3 comprises 14 residues. The CDR3 nucleotides are TGTGCCAGCAGCCTTCAGGGGCCTCTCTATGGCTACACCTTC. This encodes CASSLQGPLYGYTF. The whole variable domain, remainder taken from reference TRBV5-6 and TRBJ1-2, is DAGVTQSPTHLIKTRGQQVTLRCSPKSGHDTVSWYQQALGQGPQFIFQYYEEEERQRGNFPDRFSGHQFPNYSSELNVNALLLGDSALYLCASSLQGPLYGYTFGSGTRLTVV.

The chain combines TRBV19 with TRBJ2-5; TRBD1 or TRBD2 may be the D gene (6 bases each). Germline CDR1 and CDR2: LNHDA and SQIVND (reference sequence). Trimming stripped 6 bases from V and 5 bases from J, with 16 bases between. This CDR3 has 14 residues. The CDR3: CASRSTGGSETQYF. The CDR3 coding sequence is TGTGCCAGTAGATCTACCGGGGGCTCGGAGACCCAGTACTTC.

This clonotype occurred a few times. The chain is built from TRBV25-1 and TRBJ2-1; 7 positions match TRBD2. The trim removed 5 bases at V and 8 bases at J, leaving 15 bases unmatched. This CDR3 is 16 amino acids long. Germline assignment: CDR1 MGHDK and CDR2 SYGVNS. The CDR3 region is CASSKTSGLERDEQFF. The CDR3 DNA is TGTGCCAGCAGTAAAACCTCAGGACTAGAAAGGGATGAGCAGTTCTTC.

The rearrangement links TRBV27 to TRBJ2-7; possibly TRBD1 or TRBD2 for D (5 bases each). Per the germline V gene, CDR1 is MNHEY and CDR2 is SMNVEV (reference sequence). The V and J ends lost 7 bases and 6 bases respectively, with 13 bases between them. This CDR3 is 12 amino acids long. The CDR3 reads CASITRGGEQYF. The DNA for the CDR3 is TGTGCCAGCATTACCCGGGGCGGCGAGCAGTACTTC.

This clonotype has more than one count but fewer than ten. The chain recombines TRBV24-1 with TRBJ2-2; a weak D match, TRBD1 (6 bases). Trimming stripped 1 base from V and 2 bases from J, with 13 bases between. CDR3 length: 17 amino acids. Germline lookup yields CDR1 KGHDR and CDR2 SFDVKD. The CDR3 sequence is CATSDLRTVSNTGELFF. As DNA, the CDR3 is TGTGCCACCAGTGATTTACGGACAGTCTCTAACACCGGGGAGCTGTTTTTT.

The chain links TRBV9 to TRBJ1-6, with TRBD1 as a possible D gene (5 bases). The CDR3 length is 17 residues. The V end was cut by 4 bases, the J end by 7 bases, with 21 bases between. Per germline, CDR1 SGDLS and CDR2 YYNGEE. For the CDR3, the DNA is TGTGCCAGCAGCCCTCGATGGGACCTAGTGGAGAATTCACCCCTCCACTTT. It encodes CASSPRWDLVENSPLHF. Together with reference TRBV9 and TRBJ1-6, the CDR3 gives the full variable domain: DSGVTQTPKHLITATGQRVTLRCSPRSGDLSVYWYQQSLDQGLQFLIQYYNGEERAKGNILERFSAQQFPDLHSELNLSSLELGDSALYFCASSPRWDLVENSPLHFGNGTRLTVT.